This TCR beta chain was sequenced in a study of blood T cell repertoires in COVID-19. The data were produced by immunoSEQ multiplex PCR, yet TCRdb's version contains in-frame clones alone and is incomplete. The table records a few hundred thousand clones, 85% of them present only once. CDR1 is SGHKS and CDR2 is YYEKEE in the germline V gene (reference sequence). The CDR3 is 14 residues long. Trimming removed 1 base from V and 10 bases from J, with 17 bases in between. The sample was peripheral blood. This receptor was obtained from a woman aged 18-29 years with acute or convalescent COVID-19. The chain is built from TRBV5-5 and TRBJ1-1; perhaps TRBD1 as D (5 bases). The CDR3 spells CASSLFVGQGRAFF. CDR3 bases: TGTGCCAGCAGCTTGTTTGTAGGGCAGGGTCGAGCTTTCTTT. Filled out from reference TRBV5-5 and TRBJ1-1, the complete variable domain reads DAGVTQSPTHLIKTRGQQVTLRCSPISGHKSVSWYQQVLGQGPQFIFQYYEKEERGRGNFPDRFSARQFPNYSSELNVNALLLGDSALYLCASSLFVGQGRAFFGQGTRLTVV.